This is a list of T cell receptor beta chains from one sample in a study of T cell responses to AZD1222 COVID-19 vaccine. Profiled with immunoSEQ multiplex PCR; TCRdb holds only in-frame clones, not every one. There are about 190,000 clones in the sample; approximately 87% occur only once, and 2.5% to 3% lies in the top ten. The sequencing here drew on peripheral blood, taken on day 0 of MenACWY control vaccination. These receptors all stem from an adult in good health. The CDR3 runs from the conserved cysteine through the conserved F or W. The order of the fields is CDR3 protein, CDR3 DNA, clone size, V gene, J gene, CDR3 length, D gene. A D gene is named only where the DNA matches it firmly. Rows give clone size only sometimes, using once, few, many, or a class for an expanded clone.

CDR3 protein: CASNTWDNSPLHF
CDR3 DNA: TGTGCCAGCAACACCTGGGATAATTCACCCCTCCACTTT
clone size: once
V gene: TRBV6-5
J gene: TRBJ1-6
CDR3 length: 13
D gene: -

CDR3 protein: CAWTQTKTLGGAISGANVLTF
CDR3 DNA: TGTGCCTGGACCCAAACAAAAACTCTTGGGGGTGCCATATCTGGGGCCAACGTCCTGACTTTC
clone size: few
V gene: TRBV30
J gene: TRBJ2-6
CDR3 length: 21
D gene: -

CDR3 protein: CASSLEGASTDTQYF
CDR3 DNA: TGTGCCAGCAGCTTGGAGGGGGCAAGCACAGATACGCAGTATTTT
clone size: -
V gene: TRBV5-5
J gene: TRBJ2-3
CDR3 length: 15
D gene: TRBD1

CDR3 protein: CAISDLGGRGFYEQYF
CDR3 DNA: TGTGCCATCAGTGACCTGGGGGGGAGGGGATTCTACGAGCAGTACTTC
clone size: -
V gene: TRBV10-3
J gene: TRBJ2-7
CDR3 length: 16
D gene: TRBD2

CDR3 protein: CASSPRTGALSGANVLTF
CDR3 DNA: TGTGCCAGCAGTCCCCGGACAGGAGCCCTCTCTGGGGCCAACGTCCTGACTTTC
clone size: -
V gene: TRBV27
J gene: TRBJ2-6
CDR3 length: 18
D gene: TRBD1

CDR3 protein: CASSLPPDTDTQYF
CDR3 DNA: TGCGCCAGCAGCTTGCCCCCAGACACAGATACGCAGTATTTT
clone size: -
V gene: TRBV5-1
J gene: TRBJ2-3
CDR3 length: 14
D gene: -

CDR3 protein: CASSTGQGWDEQYF
CDR3 DNA: TGTGCCAGCAGTACCGGACAGGGATGGGACGAGCAGTACTTC
clone size: -
V gene: TRBV5-6
J gene: TRBJ2-7
CDR3 length: 14
D gene: TRBD1

CDR3 protein: CASSPGGLGGELFF
CDR3 DNA: TGTGCCAGCAGTCCAGGGGGCTTGGGAGGGGAGCTGTTTTTT
clone size: -
V gene: TRBV28
J gene: TRBJ2-2
CDR3 length: 14
D gene: TRBD1

CDR3 protein: CASNGPSTNEKLFF
CDR3 DNA: TGTGCCAGCAATGGACCATCAACTAATGAAAAACTGTTTTTT
clone size: few
V gene: TRBV6-5
J gene: TRBJ1-4
CDR3 length: 14
D gene: -

CDR3 protein: CASSQPSGGAADTQYF
CDR3 DNA: TGCGCCAGCAGCCAACCGTCCGGGGGGGCTGCAGATACGCAGTATTTT
clone size: -
V gene: TRBV4-1
J gene: TRBJ2-3
CDR3 length: 16
D gene: TRBD2

CDR3 protein: CASSRQGTYGYTF
CDR3 DNA: TGTGCCAGTAGCCGACAGGGGACCTATGGCTACACCTTC
clone size: -
V gene: TRBV19
J gene: TRBJ1-2
CDR3 length: 13
D gene: TRBD1

CDR3 protein: CASSIRQGGDTQYF
CDR3 DNA: TGTGCCAGTAGTATCCGCCAGGGAGGAGATACGCAGTATTTT
clone size: -
V gene: TRBV19
J gene: TRBJ2-3
CDR3 length: 14
D gene: -

CDR3 protein: CASSPGTRGRELFF
CDR3 DNA: TGTGCCAGCAGCCCCGGGACTAGGGGCCGGGAGCTGTTTTTT
clone size: -
V gene: TRBV3-1/TRBV3-2
J gene: TRBJ2-2
CDR3 length: 14
D gene: TRBD2

CDR3 protein: CASSLADLRVSPLHF
CDR3 DNA: TGTGCCAGCAGCTTAGCGGACCTAAGGGTTTCACCCCTCCACTTT
clone size: -
V gene: TRBV7-2
J gene: TRBJ1-6
CDR3 length: 15
D gene: -

CDR3 protein: CAWSSSELVPEQYF
CDR3 DNA: TGTGCCTGGAGTTCCAGCGAGTTAGTTCCAGAGCAGTACTTC
clone size: -
V gene: TRBV30
J gene: TRBJ2-7
CDR3 length: 14
D gene: -

CDR3 protein: CASTLHRGRSNQPQHF
CDR3 DNA: TGTGCCAGTACCCTGCACCGGGGTCGGAGCAATCAGCCCCAGCATTTT
clone size: -
V gene: TRBV19
J gene: TRBJ1-5
CDR3 length: 16
D gene: -

CDR3 protein: CASSLGPTGVGLYGYTF
CDR3 DNA: TGTGCCAGCAGTCTGGGCCCGACAGGGGTGGGGCTTTATGGCTACACCTTC
clone size: -
V gene: TRBV5-6
J gene: TRBJ1-2
CDR3 length: 17
D gene: TRBD1

CDR3 protein: CASSSGTGRLNQPQHF
CDR3 DNA: TGTGCCAGCTCATCCGGGACAGGGCGTCTTAATCAGCCCCAGCATTTT
clone size: -
V gene: TRBV18
J gene: TRBJ1-5
CDR3 length: 16
D gene: TRBD1

CDR3 protein: CASSFLRGQGEQFF
CDR3 DNA: TGTGCCAGCAGTTTCTTAAGGGGGCAAGGTGAGCAGTTCTTC
clone size: -
V gene: TRBV28
J gene: TRBJ2-1
CDR3 length: 14
D gene: TRBD1

CDR3 protein: CASSPGGAPETQYF
CDR3 DNA: TGTGCCAGCAGCCCCGGGGGGGCCCCAGAGACCCAGTACTTC
clone size: -
V gene: TRBV28
J gene: TRBJ2-5
CDR3 length: 14
D gene: TRBD2

CDR3 protein: CASSLREANYGYTF
CDR3 DNA: TGTGCCAGCAGCCTGAGGGAAGCCAACTATGGCTACACCTTC
clone size: -
V gene: TRBV5-4
J gene: TRBJ1-2
CDR3 length: 14
D gene: -

CDR3 protein: CAWVSDTGVLNYGYTF
CDR3 DNA: TGTGCCTGGGTGTCCGACACCGGAGTACTCAACTATGGCTACACCTTC
clone size: -
V gene: TRBV30
J gene: TRBJ1-2
CDR3 length: 16
D gene: -

CDR3 protein: CASSESGGSNYGYTF
CDR3 DNA: TGCGCCAGCAGTGAGTCTGGAGGGAGTAACTATGGCTACACCTTC
clone size: once
V gene: TRBV10-2
J gene: TRBJ1-2
CDR3 length: 15
D gene: -

CDR3 protein: CASSVGTEPYEQYF
CDR3 DNA: TGTGCCAGCAGCGTGGGGACAGAGCCCTACGAGCAGTACTTC
clone size: -
V gene: TRBV9
J gene: TRBJ2-7
CDR3 length: 14
D gene: TRBD1

CDR3 protein: CASRGSGGAVAGNTIYF
CDR3 DNA: TGTGCCAGCAGGGGATCAGGGGGCGCGGTGGCTGGAAACACCATATATTTT
clone size: -
V gene: TRBV28
J gene: TRBJ1-3
CDR3 length: 17
D gene: TRBD1

CDR3 protein: CATSSRGLDSQPQHF
CDR3 DNA: TGTGCCACCAGCAGCAGGGGGCTCGATAGTCAGCCCCAGCATTTT
clone size: -
V gene: TRBV15
J gene: TRBJ1-5
CDR3 length: 15
D gene: TRBD1

CDR3 protein: CASSFGYEQFF
CDR3 DNA: TGTGCCAGCAGCTTTGGTTATGAGCAGTTCTTC
clone size: few
V gene: TRBV2
J gene: TRBJ2-1
CDR3 length: 11
D gene: -

CDR3 protein: CASSTAPEGQGGTYGYTF
CDR3 DNA: TGTGCCAGTAGCACCGCCCCGGAAGGGCAGGGAGGTACCTATGGCTACACCTTC
clone size: few
V gene: TRBV19
J gene: TRBJ1-2
CDR3 length: 18
D gene: -